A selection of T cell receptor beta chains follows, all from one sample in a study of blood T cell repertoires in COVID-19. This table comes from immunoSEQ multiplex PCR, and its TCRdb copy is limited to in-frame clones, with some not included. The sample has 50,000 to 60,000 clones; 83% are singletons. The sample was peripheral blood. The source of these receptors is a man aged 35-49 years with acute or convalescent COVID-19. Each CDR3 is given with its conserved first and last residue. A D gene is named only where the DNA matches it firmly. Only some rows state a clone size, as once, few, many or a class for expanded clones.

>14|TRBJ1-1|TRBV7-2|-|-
TGTGCCAGCAGCTTAGACTACCGGGTAACTGAAGCTTTCTTT
CASSLDYRVTEAFF
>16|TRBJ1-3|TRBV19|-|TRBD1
TGTGCCAGTCTTCCGGGACAGTCTAAGTCTGGAAACACCATATATTTT
CASLPGQSKSGNTIYF
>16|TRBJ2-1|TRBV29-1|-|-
TGCAGCGTTGAAGATCTAGACAGTTCAACCTACAATGAGCAGTTCTTC
CSVEDLDSSTYNEQFF
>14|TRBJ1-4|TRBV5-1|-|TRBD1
TGCGCCAGCAGTCAGACAGGGGGCCCTGAAAAACTGTTTTTT
CASSQTGGPEKLFF
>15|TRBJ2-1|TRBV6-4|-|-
TGTGCCAGCAGTGACTCGGAGCTATCCTACAATGAGCAGTTCTTC
CASSDSELSYNEQFF
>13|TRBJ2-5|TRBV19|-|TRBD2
TGTGCCAGTAGCGGACTAGCGGCAGAGACCCAGTACTTC
CASSGLAAETQYF
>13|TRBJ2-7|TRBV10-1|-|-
TGCGCCAGCAGTGCGTCCCGTCTAGGCGAGCAGTACTTC
CASSASRLGEQYF
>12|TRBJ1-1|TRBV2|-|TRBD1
TGTGCCAGCGGGGAGACAGGGGTTGGAGCTTTCTTT
CASGETGVGAFF
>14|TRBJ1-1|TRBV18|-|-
TGTGCCAGCTCAGTCGCAGGATCCAACACTGAAGCTTTCTTT
CASSVAGSNTEAFF
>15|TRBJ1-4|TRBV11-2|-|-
TGTGCCAGCAGCTTACAAGGGGGACGTGTTGAAAAACTGTTTTTT
CASSLQGGRVEKLFF
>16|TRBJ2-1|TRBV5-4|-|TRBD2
TGTGCCAGCAGCTCAACTAGCGCGAGCTCCTACAATGAGCAGTTCTTC
CASSSTSASSYNEQFF
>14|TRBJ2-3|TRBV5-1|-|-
TGCGCCAGCAGCTTGGCCGGGGGGCGAGATACGCAGTATTTT
CASSLAGGRDTQYF
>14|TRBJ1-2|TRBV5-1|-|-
TGCGCCAGCAGCTTGGAAGGGGTGCGCTATGGCTACACCTTC
CASSLEGVRYGYTF
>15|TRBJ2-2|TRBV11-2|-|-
TGTGCCAGCAGCCCATCCGGGACTTCCTACGGGGAGCTGTTTTTT
CASSPSGTSYGELFF
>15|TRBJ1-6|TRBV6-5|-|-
TGTGCCAGCAGTTATTCCACAGGAACTAATTCACCCCTCCACTTT
CASSYSTGTNSPLHF
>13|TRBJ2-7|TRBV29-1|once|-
TGCAGCGTACCCGGGACAACGCCTTACGAGCAGTACTTC
CSVPGTTPYEQYF
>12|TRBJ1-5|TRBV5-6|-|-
TGTGCCAGCAGCTTATGGGGCCAGCCCCAGCATTTT
CASSLWGQPQHF
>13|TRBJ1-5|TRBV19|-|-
TGTGCCAGTAGTATAACAGACAATCAGCCCCAGCATTTT
CASSITDNQPQHF
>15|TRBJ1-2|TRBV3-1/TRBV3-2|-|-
TGTGCCAGCAGCCAAAGCGACAGTATATCCTATGGCTACACCTTC
CASSQSDSISYGYTF
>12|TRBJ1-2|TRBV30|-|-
TGTGCCTGGAACAACAGGGCCCTTGGCTACACCTTC
CAWNNRALGYTF
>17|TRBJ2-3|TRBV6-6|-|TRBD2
TGTGCCAGCAGGCGACAGGTAGCGGGGGGGAGGACAGATACGCAGTATTTT
CASRRQVAGGRTDTQYF
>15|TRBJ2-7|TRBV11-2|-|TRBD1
TGTGCCAGCAGCATGAGGGACAGGGGAAGGTACGAGCAGTACTTC
CASSMRDRGRYEQYF
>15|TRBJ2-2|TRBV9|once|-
TGTGCCAGCAGCGTAGAACGGACTGGGGCCGGGGAGCTGTTTTTT
CASSVERTGAGELFF
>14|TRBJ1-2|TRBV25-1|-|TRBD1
TGTGCCAGCAGTGCGCAGGGGGCGCACCCTGGCTACACCTTC
CASSAQGAHPGYTF
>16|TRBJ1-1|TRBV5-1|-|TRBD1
TGCGCCAGCAGCTTATTCGGGACAGGCTCGAACACTGAAGCTTTCTTT
CASSLFGTGSNTEAFF
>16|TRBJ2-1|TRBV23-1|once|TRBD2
TGCGCCAGCAGTATGTTGTTTCGGGAGGGCCTTAATGAGCAGTTCTTC
CASSMLFREGLNEQFF
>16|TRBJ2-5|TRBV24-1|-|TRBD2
TGTGCCACCAGTGATCATAGCGGGGGGACTCAAGAGACCCAGTACTTC
CATSDHSGGTQETQYF
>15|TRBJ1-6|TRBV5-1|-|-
TGCGCCAGCAGCACCGACGGACAGCTAAATTCACCCCTCCACTTT
CASSTDGQLNSPLHF
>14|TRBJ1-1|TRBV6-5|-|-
TGTGCCAGCAGAGTTCAGGGGTTGAACACTGAAGCTTTCTTT
CASRVQGLNTEAFF
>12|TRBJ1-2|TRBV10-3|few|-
TGTGCCATCAGTAGACAACCCTATGGCTACACCTTC
CAISRQPYGYTF
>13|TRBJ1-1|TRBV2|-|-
TGTGCCAGCAGTGCTGACAGAAACACTGAAGCTTTCTTT
CASSADRNTEAFF
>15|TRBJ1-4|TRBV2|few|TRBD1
TGTGCCAGCACCGACAGGGGCCCGACTAATGAAAAACTGTTTTTT
CASTDRGPTNEKLFF
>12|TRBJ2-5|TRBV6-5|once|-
TGTGCCAGCAGTTATAGTACAGGGCCTAGCTACTTC
CASSYSTGPSYF
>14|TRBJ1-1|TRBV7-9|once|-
TGTGCCAGCAGCCTCACAGGGTCGGCCACTGAAGCTTTCTTT
CASSLTGSATEAFF
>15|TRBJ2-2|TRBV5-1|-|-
TGCGCCAGCAGCTTGGGTCCAGGCAACACCGGGGAGCTGTTTTTT
CASSLGPGNTGELFF
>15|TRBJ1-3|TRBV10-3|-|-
TGTGCCATCAGTGATCAACAGAAATCTGGAAACACCATATATTTT
CAISDQQKSGNTIYF
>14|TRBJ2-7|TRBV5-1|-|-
TGCGCCAGCAGCGTTGACCGGGGTCGGGACGAGCAGTACTTC
CASSVDRGRDEQYF
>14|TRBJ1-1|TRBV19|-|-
TGTGCCAGTAGGTCGGCAAACGGAGAGACTGAAGCTTTCTTT
CASRSANGETEAFF
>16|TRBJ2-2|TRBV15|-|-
TGTGCCACCAGCAGTTATCTGGGGAGAGGCACCGGGGAGCTGTTTTTT
CATSSYLGRGTGELFF
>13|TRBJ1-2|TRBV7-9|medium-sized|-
TGTGCCAGCAGCTTAGGGGCCCTACGCGGCTACACCTTC
CASSLGALRGYTF
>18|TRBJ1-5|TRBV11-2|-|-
TGTGCCAGCAGCAAGCAAGGGGCAGGGGTAATTGGCAATCAGCCCCAGCATTTT
CASSKQGAGVIGNQPQHF
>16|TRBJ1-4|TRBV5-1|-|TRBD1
TGCGCCAGCAGCCCCCGGGACAGGGGGAGTCATGAAAAACTGTTTTTT
CASSPRDRGSHEKLFF
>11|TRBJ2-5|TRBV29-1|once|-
TGCAGCGTTTCACTCCAAGAGACCCAGTACTTC
CSVSLQETQYF
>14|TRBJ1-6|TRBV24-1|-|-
TGTGCCACCAGTTCAGGGGCCCGGAATTCACCCCTCCACTTT
CATSSGARNSPLHF
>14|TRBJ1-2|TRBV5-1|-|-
TGCGCCAGCAGCTTCTTCAGGCCCGACGAGGGCTACACCTTC
CASSFFRPDEGYTF
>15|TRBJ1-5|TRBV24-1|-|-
TGTGCCACCAGTGACCAAGGGAGTTGGGGACAGCCCCAGCATTTT
CATSDQGSWGQPQHF
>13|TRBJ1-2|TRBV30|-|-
TGTGCCTGGAGTGTACGTCCAGGGAATGGCTACACCTTC
CAWSVRPGNGYTF
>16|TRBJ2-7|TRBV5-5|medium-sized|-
TGTGCCAGCAGCTTGGACTGGGAGTTGGGTCGCTACGAGCAGTACTTC
CASSLDWELGRYEQYF
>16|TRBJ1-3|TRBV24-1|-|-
TGTGCCACCAGTGACGCGACTGCCAACTCTGGAAACACCATATATTTT
CATSDATANSGNTIYF
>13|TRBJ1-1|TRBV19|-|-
TGTGCCAGTAGTTACAGCCGGAACACTGAAGCTTTCTTT
CASSYSRNTEAFF
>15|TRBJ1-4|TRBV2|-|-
TGTGCCAGCAGACAGACACTTTCCCATAATGAAAAACTGTTTTTT
CASRQTLSHNEKLFF
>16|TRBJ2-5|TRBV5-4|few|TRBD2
TGTGCCAGCAGCAAAGGACTAGCGGGGTACCAAGAGACCCAGTACTTC
CASSKGLAGYQETQYF
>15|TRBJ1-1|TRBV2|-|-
TGTGCCAGCAGTGCAAATTACAGGGAGGGCACTGAAGCTTTCTTT
CASSANYREGTEAFF
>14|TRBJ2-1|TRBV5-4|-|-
TGTGCCAGCAGCTTGCCGAGAGATTCGGATGAGCAGTTCTTC
CASSLPRDSDEQFF